This T cell receptor (beta chain) was captured by sequencing in a study of T cell responses to AZD1222 COVID-19 vaccine. Findings of the study overall: Only a handful of AZD1222 recipients tested seropositive at baseline. In the spike-specific TCR repertoire, nearly half reportedly target unmutated variant regions. White British donors predominated, females outnumbered males, and clonal diversity was possibly underestimated. Vaccine-related CD4 TCRs covered spike, predominating at 160-218 and 743-854.

Details on this clone: The antigen remains undetermined.

Clones were sequenced by immunoSEQ multiplex PCR, and TCRdb holds only the in-frame ones, with some missing. Here the sample spans 140,000 to 150,000 clones, approximately 78% being singletons. Germline loops: CDR1 LGHNA, CDR2 YNFKEQ. Trimming shortened V by 0 bases and J by 7 bases, and 10 bases separated the two germline ends. The CDR3 spans 15 residues. This rearrangement joins TRBV4-2 to TRBJ1-6; D remains ambiguous. The sample here was peripheral blood, taken on day 0 of MenACWY control vaccination. The origin of this receptor is an adult in good health. The CDR3 coding sequence is TGTGCCAGCAGCCAAGAAGAACAGCCGAATTCACCCCTCCACTTT. Amino acids: CASSQEEQPNSPLHF.